This T cell receptor (beta chain) stems from a study of control samples from healthy donors and cancer patients. Points on this clone: An end of the junction differs from the germline gene, which may be a read error.

Clones were sequenced by immunoSEQ multiplex PCR, and TCRdb holds only the in-frame ones, with some missing. The sample records 200,000 to 250,000 clones, about 95% being singletons. Germline V lookup: CDR1 SGHTA, CDR2 FQGTGA. This CDR3 has 15 residues. This TCR came from a man between 50 and 59 years old in good health. The sample comprised blood. The V call is TRBV7-3, the J call TRBJ2-7; 9 bases match TRBD1. The CDR3 coding sequence is TGTGCCAGCAGCGTAACAGGGGGCCAAACCTACGAGCAGTACTTC. Its protein product is CASSVTGGQTYEQYF.